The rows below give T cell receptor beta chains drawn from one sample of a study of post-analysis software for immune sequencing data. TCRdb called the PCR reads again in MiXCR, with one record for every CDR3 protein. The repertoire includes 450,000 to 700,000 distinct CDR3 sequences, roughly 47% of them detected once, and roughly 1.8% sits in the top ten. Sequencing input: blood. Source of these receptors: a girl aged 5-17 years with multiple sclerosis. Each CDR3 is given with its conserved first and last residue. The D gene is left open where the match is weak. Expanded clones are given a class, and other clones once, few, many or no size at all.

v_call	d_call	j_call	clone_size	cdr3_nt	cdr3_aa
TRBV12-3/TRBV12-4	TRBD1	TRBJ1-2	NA	TGTGCCAGCAGTAGGGGGCAGGCTGCGATCGGCTACACCTTC	CASSRGQAAIGYTF
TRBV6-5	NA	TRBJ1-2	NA	TGTGCCAGCAGTTTTTCATCAGGGAGAGGCTACACCTTC	CASSFSSGRGYTF
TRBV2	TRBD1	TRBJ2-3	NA	TGTGCCAGCAGATGGGACAGGGACTCAGATACGCAGTATTTT	CASRWDRDSDTQYF
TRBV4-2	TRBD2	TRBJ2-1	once	TGTGCCAGCAGCCAAGATCCAAGACTAGCGGGGGGGCCGGGGGGTGAGCAGTTCTTC	CASSQDPRLAGGPGGEQFF
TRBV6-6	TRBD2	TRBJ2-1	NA	TGTGCCAGCAGCAGCCGGACTAGCGGGACCCCGCAGTTCTTC	CASSSRTSGTPQFF
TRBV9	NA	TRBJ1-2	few	TGTGCCAGCAGCGTAGCTGAAGAGACAGCTAACTATGGCTACACCTTC	CASSVAEETANYGYTF
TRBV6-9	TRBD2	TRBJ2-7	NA	TGTGCCAGCAGTTACTGGCCTGGCGGACTAGCGGTATTATACAATGAGCAGTACTTC	CASSYWPGGLAVLYNEQYF
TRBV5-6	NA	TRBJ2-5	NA	TGTGCCAGCAACTTGGAGTCATTTCAAGAGACCCAGTACTTC	CASNLESFQETQYF
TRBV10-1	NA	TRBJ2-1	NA	TGCGCCAGCAGCGGACAAAATGAGCAGTTCTTC	CASSGQNEQFF
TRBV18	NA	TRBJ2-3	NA	TGTGCCAGCTCACCACCCGGGCCCCTGGGAGATACGCAGTATTTT	CASSPPGPLGDTQYF
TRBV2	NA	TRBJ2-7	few	TGTGCCAGCAGTGACCTAGCGTACGAGCAGTACTTC	CASSDLAYEQYF
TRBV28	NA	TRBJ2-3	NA	TGTGCCAGCAGGGAGACAGGATTCACAGATACGCAGTATTTT	CASRETGFTDTQYF
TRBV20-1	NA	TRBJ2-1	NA	TGCAGTGCCGGAGCAGGGCGGTTCTTC	CSAGAGRFF
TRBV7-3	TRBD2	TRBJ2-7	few	TGTGCCAGCAGCTTAAGCGGCGGGAGTGCAAACGAGCAGTACTTC	CASSLSGGSANEQYF
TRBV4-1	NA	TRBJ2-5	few	TGCGCCAGCAGCCAAGGCTCCAGGGTGGAGACCCAGTACTTC	CASSQGSRVETQYF
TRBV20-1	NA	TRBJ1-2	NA	TGCAGTGCTAGAGGGCGGTATGGCTACACCTTC	CSARGRYGYTF
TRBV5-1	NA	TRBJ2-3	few	TGCGCCAGCAGCTTGGAGGCGACGGCTACCACAGATACGCAGTATTTT	CASSLEATATTDTQYF
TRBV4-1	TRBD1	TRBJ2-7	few	TGCGCCAGCAGCCAGGAGACAGGGGCCGGATTCACCTACGAGCAGTACTTC	CASSQETGAGFTYEQYF
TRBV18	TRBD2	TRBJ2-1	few	TGTGCCAGCTCATCCGGGACTAGAGGGTACAATGAGCAGTTCTTC	CASSSGTRGYNEQFF
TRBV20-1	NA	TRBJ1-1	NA	TGCAGTGCTCCCCTCCGGGGATCGATGACTGAAGCTTTCTTT	CSAPLRGSMTEAFF
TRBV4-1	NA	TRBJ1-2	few	TGCGCCAGCAGCCAAGAGCAGGGTTCTCGTGGCGATGGCTACACCTTC	CASSQEQGSRGDGYTF
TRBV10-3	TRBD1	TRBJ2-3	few	TGTGCCATCGGCGATGGACAGGTCATCACAGATACGCAGTATTTT	CAIGDGQVITDTQYF
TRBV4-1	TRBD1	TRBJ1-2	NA	TGCGCCAGCAGCTTCCCGGGACAGCAGAACTATGGCTACACCTTC	CASSFPGQQNYGYTF
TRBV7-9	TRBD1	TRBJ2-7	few	TGTGCCAGCAGCCCCCCCAATAGGGGGCCCTACGAGCAGTACTTC	CASSPPNRGPYEQYF
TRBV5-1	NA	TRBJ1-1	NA	TGCGCCAGCAGCTTGGAACCAGACAGCATCTTAACTGAAGCTTTCTTT	CASSLEPDSILTEAFF
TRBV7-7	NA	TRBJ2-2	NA	TGTGCCAGCAGCCCAGGCCGACTCCTGTACACCGGGGAGCTGTTTTTT	CASSPGRLLYTGELFF
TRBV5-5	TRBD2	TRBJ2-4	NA	TGTGCCAGCAGCGAGCTGGGGCGGGGGTGGGGCAAAAACATTCAGTACTTC	CASSELGRGWGKNIQYF
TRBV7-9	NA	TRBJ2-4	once	TGTGCCAGCAGCCCTAGGGTCGGCGCTCTAGCCAAAACCATTCAGTACTTC	CASSPRVGALAKTIQYF
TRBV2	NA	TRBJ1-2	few	TGTGCCAGCCGGAGTAGGGGAAGTAACTATGGCTACACCTTC	CASRSRGSNYGYTF
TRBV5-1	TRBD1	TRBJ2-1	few	TGCGCCAGCAGGGGCAGGGGGTCCTACAATGAGCAGTTCTTC	CASRGRGSYNEQFF
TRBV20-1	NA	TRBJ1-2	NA	TGCAGTGCCCCAAACGGAAACAGCCCCAAAGCTAACTATGGCTACACCTTC	CSAPNGNSPKANYGYTF
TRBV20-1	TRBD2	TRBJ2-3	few	TGCAGTGCTAGGATAGCGGGGCCAGATACGCAGTATTTT	CSARIAGPDTQYF
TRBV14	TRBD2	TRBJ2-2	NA	TGTGCCAGCAGCAGCGGGGGACTAGGGAACACCGGGGAGCTGTTTTTT	CASSSGGLGNTGELFF
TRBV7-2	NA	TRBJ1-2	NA	TGTGCCAGCAGCTTAGGAAGAGGGAGTGACTATGGCTACACCTTC	CASSLGRGSDYGYTF
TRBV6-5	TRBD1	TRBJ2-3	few	TGTGCCAGCAGACAGACAGGGGACGGCACAGATACGCAGTATTTT	CASRQTGDGTDTQYF
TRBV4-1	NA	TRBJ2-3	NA	TGCGCCAGCAGCCAAGATCTGGCAGGGCGGGATACGCAGTATTTT	CASSQDLAGRDTQYF
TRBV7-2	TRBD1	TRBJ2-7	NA	TGTGCCGGCAGCTTAGGGACAGGGACCTACGAGCAGTACTTC	CAGSLGTGTYEQYF
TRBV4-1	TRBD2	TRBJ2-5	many	TGCGCCAGCAGCCACTCGGGACTAGCGGGGTCAGAGACCCAGTACTTC	CASSHSGLAGSETQYF
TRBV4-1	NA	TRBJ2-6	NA	TGCGCCAGCAGCCAGGAGAATTGGGACTCTGGGGCCAACGTCCTGACTTTC	CASSQENWDSGANVLTF
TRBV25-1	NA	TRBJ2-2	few	TGTGCCAGCAGTGAATGGGGAAACACCGGGGAGCTGTTTTTT	CASSEWGNTGELFF
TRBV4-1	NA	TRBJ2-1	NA	TGCGCCAGCAGCCCCCGCAGGGGTCGGAGCTCCTACAATGAGCAGTTCTTC	CASSPRRGRSSYNEQFF